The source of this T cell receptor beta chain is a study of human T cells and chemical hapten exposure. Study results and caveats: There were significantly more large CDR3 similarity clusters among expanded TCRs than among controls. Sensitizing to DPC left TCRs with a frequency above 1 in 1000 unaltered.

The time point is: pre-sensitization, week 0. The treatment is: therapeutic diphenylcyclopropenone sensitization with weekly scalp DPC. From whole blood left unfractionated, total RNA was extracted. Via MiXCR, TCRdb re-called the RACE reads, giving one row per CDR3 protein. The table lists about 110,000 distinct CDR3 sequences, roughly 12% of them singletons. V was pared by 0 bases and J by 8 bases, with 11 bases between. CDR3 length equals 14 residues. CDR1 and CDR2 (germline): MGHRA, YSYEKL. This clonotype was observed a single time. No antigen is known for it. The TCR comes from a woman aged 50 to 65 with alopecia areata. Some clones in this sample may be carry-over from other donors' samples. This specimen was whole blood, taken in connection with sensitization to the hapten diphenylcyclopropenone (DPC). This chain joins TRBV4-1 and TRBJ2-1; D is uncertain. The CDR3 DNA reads TGCGCCAGCAGCCAAGAGTCTATGGTTTATGAGCAGTTCTTC. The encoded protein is CASSQESMVYEQFF.